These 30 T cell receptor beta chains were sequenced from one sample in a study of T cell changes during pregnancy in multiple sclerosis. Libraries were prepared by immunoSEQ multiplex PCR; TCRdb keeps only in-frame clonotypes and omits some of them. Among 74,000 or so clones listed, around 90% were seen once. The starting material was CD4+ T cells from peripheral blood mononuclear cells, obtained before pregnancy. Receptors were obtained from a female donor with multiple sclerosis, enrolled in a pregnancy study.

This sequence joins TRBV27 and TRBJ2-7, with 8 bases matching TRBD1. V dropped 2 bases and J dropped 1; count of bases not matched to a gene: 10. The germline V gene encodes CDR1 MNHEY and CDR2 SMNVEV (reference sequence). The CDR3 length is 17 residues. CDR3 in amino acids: CASSLRHSRDRSYEQYF. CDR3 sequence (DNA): TGTGCCAGCAGTTTACGACACAGCCGGGACAGGTCCTACGAGCAGTACTTC.

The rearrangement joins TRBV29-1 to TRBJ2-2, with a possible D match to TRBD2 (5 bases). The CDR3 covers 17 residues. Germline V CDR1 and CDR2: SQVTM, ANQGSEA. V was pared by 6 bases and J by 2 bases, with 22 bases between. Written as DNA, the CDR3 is TGCAGCGTCCCTGGTGGGTTCGGGGTGGGTAACACCGGGGAGCTGTTTTTT. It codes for CSVPGGFGVGNTGELFF.

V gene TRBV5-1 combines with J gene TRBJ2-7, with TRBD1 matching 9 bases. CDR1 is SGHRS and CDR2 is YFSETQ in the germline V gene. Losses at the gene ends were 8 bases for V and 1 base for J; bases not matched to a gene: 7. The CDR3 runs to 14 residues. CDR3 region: CASTSGTGSYEQYF. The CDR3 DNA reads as TGCGCCAGTACTTCCGGGACAGGGTCCTACGAGCAGTACTTC.

The CDR3 DNA sequence: TGCGCCAGCAGTCGGGCGGGGAAAGACACCGGGGAGCTGTTTTTT. This codes for CASSRAGKDTGELFF. V is TRBV23-1 and J is TRBJ2-2; D possibly corresponds to TRBD2 (6 bases). TRBV23-1 is placed among ORFs of uncertain function. The length of the CDR3 is 15 residues. Trimming pared 4 bases from V and 3 bases from J, leaving 12 bases between.

The CDR3 DNA sequence: TGTGCCACCAGCCGGTCGGGGGGCACTGAAGCTTTCTTT. It is translated as CATSRSGGTEAFF. This sequence joins TRBV15 and TRBJ1-1; D might be TRBD1 (5 bases). There are 13 residues in the CDR3. Trimming took off 5 bases at V and 4 bases at J, with 11 bases between the two ends. Germline values: CDR1 LNHNV, CDR2 YYDKDF (reference sequence). Based on the CDR3 plus reference TRBV15 and TRBJ1-1, the full variable domain is DAMVIQNPRYQVTQFGKPVTLSCSQTLNHNVMYWYQQKSSQAPKLLFHYYDKDFNNEADTPDNFQSRRPNTSFCFLDIRSPGLGDTAMYLCATSRSGGTEAFFGQGTRLTVV.

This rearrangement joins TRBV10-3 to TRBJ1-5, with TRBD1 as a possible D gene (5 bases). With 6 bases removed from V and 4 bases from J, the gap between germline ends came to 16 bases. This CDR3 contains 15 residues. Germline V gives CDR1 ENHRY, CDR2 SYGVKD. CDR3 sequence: CAISPQGQENQPQHF. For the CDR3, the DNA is TGTGCCATCAGCCCTCAGGGTCAAGAGAATCAGCCCCAGCATTTT.

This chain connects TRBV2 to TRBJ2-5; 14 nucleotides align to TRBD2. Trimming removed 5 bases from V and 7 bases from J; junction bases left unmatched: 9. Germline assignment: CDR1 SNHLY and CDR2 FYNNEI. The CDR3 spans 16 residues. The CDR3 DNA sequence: TGTGCCAGCAGTTGGGGACTAGCGGGAGTTGAGGCGACCCAGTACTTC. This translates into CASSWGLAGVEATQYF.

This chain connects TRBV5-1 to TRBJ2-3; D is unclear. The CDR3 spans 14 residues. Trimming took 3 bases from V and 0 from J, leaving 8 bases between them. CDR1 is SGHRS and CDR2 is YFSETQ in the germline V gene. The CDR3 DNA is TGCGCCAGCAGCTATACAGCTAGCACAGATACGCAGTATTTT. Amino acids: CASSYTASTDTQYF. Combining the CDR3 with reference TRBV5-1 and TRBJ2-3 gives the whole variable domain KAGVTQTPRYLIKTRGQQVTLSCSPISGHRSVSWYQQTPGQGLQFLFEYFSETQRNKGNFPGRFSGRQFSNSRSEMNVSTLELGDSALYLCASSYTASTDTQYFGPGTRLTVL.

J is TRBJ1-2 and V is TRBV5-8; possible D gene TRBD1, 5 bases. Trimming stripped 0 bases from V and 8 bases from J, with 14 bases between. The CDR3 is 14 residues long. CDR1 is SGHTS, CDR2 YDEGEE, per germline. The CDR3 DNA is TGTGCCAGCAGCTTGGGGACCCGACAGACGGGCTACACCTTC. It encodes CASSLGTRQTGYTF.

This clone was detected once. CDR3 in amino acids: CASSGTGVEAFF. DNA of the CDR3: TGTGCCAGCTCGGGGACAGGGGTTGAAGCTTTCTTT. J is TRBJ1-1 and V is TRBV6-6, with 10 bases matching TRBD1. V shed 8 bases and J 7 bases; nucleotides not matched to a gene: 4. Germline-derived CDR1 and CDR2 are MNHNY and SVGAGI (reference sequence). The CDR3 has 12 residues.

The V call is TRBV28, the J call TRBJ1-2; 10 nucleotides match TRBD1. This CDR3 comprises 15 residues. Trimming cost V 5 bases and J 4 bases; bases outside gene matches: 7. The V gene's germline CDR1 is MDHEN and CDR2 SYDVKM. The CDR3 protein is CASSVLGQGFYGYTF. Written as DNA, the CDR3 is TGTGCCAGCAGTGTACTGGGACAGGGGTTCTATGGCTACACCTTC.

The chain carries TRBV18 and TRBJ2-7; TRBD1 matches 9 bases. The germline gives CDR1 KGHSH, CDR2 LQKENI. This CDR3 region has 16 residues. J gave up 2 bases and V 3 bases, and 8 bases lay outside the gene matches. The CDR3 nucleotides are TGTGCCAGCTCACCTCTACCGGGACAGGGTGCCTACGAGCAGTACTTC. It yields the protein CASSPLPGQGAYEQYF.

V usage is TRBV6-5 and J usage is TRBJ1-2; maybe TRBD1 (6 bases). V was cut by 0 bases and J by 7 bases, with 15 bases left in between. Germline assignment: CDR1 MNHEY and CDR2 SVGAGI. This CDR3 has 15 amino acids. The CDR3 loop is CASSYSTGSMGGYTF. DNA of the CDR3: TGTGCCAGCAGTTACTCCACAGGGTCCATGGGTGGCTACACCTTC.

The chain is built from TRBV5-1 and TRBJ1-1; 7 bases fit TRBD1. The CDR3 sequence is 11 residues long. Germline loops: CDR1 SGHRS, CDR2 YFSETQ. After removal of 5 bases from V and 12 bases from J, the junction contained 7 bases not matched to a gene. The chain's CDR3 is CASSSGTETFF. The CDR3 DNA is TGCGCCAGCAGTTCCGGGACAGAGACTTTCTTT. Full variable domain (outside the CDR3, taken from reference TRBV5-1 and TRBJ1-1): KAGVTQTPRYLIKTRGQQVTLSCSPISGHRSVSWYQQTPGQGLQFLFEYFSETQRNKGNFPGRFSGRQFSNSRSEMNVSTLELGDSALYLCASSSGTETFFGQGTRLTVV.

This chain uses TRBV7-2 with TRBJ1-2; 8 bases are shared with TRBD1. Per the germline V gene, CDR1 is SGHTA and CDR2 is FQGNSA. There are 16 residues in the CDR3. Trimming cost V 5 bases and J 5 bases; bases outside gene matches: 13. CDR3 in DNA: TGTGCCAGCAGCCTACAGGGGGAGAGGTTAGGGTATGGCTACACCTTC. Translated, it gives CASSLQGERLGYGYTF.

The CDR3 sequence is CASSVDNRQETQYF. Here the CDR3 DNA reads TGTGCCAGCAGCGTAGACAACAGGCAAGAGACCCAGTACTTC. V is TRBV9 and J is TRBJ2-5; TRBD1 might be the D (5 bases). The CDR3 is made up of 14 amino acids. Germline loops: CDR1 SGDLS, CDR2 YYNGEE. V was trimmed by 0 bases and J by 2 bases, leaving 8 bases between them.

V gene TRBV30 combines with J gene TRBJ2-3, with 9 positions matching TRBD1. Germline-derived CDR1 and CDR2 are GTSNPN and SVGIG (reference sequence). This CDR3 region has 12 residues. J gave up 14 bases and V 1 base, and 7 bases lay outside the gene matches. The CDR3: CAWSEGQGRGYF. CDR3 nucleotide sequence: TGTGCCTGGAGTGAGGGACAGGGAAGGGGGTATTTT.

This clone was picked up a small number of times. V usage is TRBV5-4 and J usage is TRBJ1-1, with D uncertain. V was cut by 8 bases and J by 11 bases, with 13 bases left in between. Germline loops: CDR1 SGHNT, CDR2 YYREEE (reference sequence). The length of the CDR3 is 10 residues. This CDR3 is CARVPRRAFF. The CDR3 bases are TGTGCCAGGGTCCCTCGGCGGGCTTTCTTT.

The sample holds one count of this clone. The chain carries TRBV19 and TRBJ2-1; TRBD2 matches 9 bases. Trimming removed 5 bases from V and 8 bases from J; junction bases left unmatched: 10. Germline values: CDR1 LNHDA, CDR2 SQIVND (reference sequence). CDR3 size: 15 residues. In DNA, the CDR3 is TGTGCCAGTAGTTGTGTAGCGGGAGAGTGTGATGAGCAGTTCTTC. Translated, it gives CASSCVAGECDEQFF. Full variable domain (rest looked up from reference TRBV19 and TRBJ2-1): DGGITQSPKYLFRKEGQNVTLSCEQNLNHDAMYWYRQDPGQGLRLIYYSQIVNDFQKGDIAEGYSVSREKKESFPLTVTSAQKNPTAFYLCASSCVAGECDEQFFGPGTRLTVL.

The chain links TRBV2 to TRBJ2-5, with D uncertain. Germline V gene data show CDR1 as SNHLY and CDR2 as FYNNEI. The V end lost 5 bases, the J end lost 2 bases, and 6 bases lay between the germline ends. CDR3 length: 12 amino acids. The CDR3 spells CASSLRQETQYF. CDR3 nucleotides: TGTGCCAGCAGTTTGCGGCAAGAGACCCAGTACTTC.

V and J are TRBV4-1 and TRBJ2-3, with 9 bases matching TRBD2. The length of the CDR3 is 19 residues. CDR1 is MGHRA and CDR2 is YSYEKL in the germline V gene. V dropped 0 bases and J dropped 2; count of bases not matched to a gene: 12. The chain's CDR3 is CASSQDGGRASGTTDTQYF. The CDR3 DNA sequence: TGCGCCAGCAGCCAAGATGGGGGCCGGGCTAGCGGGACCACAGATACGCAGTATTTT.

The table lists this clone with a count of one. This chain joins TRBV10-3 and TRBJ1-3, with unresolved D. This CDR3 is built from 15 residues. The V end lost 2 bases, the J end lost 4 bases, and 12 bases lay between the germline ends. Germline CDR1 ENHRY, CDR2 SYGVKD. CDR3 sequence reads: CAISEGESLGNTIYF. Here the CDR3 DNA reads TGTGCCATCAGTGAGGGGGAGTCGTTAGGAAACACCATATATTTT.

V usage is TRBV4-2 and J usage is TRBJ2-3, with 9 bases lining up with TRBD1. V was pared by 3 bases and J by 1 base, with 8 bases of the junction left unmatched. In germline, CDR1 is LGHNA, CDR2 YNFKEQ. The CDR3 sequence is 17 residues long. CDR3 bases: TGTGCCAGCAGCCAGGGAAGAAACAGGGGGCGCACAGATACGCAGTATTTT. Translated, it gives CASSQGRNRGRTDTQYF.

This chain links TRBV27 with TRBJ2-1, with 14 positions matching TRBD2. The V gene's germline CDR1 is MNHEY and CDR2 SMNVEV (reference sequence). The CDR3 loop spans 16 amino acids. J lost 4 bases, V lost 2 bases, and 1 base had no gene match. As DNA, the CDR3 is TGTGCCAGCAGTTTACGGACTAGCGGGGGGTACAATGAGCAGTTCTTC. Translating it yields CASSLRTSGGYNEQFF.

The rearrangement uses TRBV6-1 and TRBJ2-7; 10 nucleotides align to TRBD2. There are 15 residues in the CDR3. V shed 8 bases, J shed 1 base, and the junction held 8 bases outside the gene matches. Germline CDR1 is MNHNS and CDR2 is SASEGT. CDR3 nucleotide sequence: TGTGCCAGCGGCTTGCTAGCGGGGGTATCCTACGAGCAGTACTTC. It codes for CASGLLAGVSYEQYF.

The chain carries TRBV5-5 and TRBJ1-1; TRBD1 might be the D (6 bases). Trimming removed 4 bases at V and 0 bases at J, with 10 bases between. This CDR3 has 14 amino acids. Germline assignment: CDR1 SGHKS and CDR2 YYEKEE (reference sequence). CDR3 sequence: CASSGTPLNTEAFF. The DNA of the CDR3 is TGTGCCAGCAGCGGGACACCTTTGAACACTGAAGCTTTCTTT. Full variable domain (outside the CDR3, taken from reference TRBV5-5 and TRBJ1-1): DAGVTQSPTHLIKTRGQQVTLRCSPISGHKSVSWYQQVLGQGPQFIFQYYEKEERGRGNFPDRFSARQFPNYSSELNVNALLLGDSALYLCASSGTPLNTEAFFGQGTRLTVV.

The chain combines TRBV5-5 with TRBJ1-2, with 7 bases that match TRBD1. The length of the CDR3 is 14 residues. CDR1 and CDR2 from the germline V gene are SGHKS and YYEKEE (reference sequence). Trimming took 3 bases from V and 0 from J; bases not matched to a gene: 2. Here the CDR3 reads CASSWDSSNYGYTF. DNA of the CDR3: TGTGCCAGCAGCTGGGACAGCTCTAACTATGGCTACACCTTC. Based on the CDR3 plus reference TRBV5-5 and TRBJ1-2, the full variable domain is DAGVTQSPTHLIKTRGQQVTLRCSPISGHKSVSWYQQVLGQGPQFIFQYYEKEERGRGNFPDRFSARQFPNYSSELNVNALLLGDSALYLCASSWDSSNYGYTFGSGTRLTVV.

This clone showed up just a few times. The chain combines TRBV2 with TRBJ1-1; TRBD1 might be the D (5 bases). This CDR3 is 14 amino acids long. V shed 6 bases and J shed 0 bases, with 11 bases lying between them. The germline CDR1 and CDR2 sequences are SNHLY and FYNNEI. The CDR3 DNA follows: TGTGCCAGCAGGTACGGGGGGTTGAACACTGAAGCTTTCTTT. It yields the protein CASRYGGLNTEAFF. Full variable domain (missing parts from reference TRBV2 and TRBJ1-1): EPEVTQTPSHQVTQMGQEVILRCVPISNHLYFYWYRQILGQKVEFLVSFYNNEISEKSEIFDDQFSVERPDGSNFTLKIRSTKLEDSAMYFCASRYGGLNTEAFFGQGTRLTVV.

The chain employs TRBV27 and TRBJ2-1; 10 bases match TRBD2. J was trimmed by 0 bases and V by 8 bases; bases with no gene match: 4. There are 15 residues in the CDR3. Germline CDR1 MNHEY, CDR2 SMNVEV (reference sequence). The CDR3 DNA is TGTGCCAGCCGGGGACTAGCGATCTCCTACAATGAGCAGTTCTTC. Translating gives CASRGLAISYNEQFF.

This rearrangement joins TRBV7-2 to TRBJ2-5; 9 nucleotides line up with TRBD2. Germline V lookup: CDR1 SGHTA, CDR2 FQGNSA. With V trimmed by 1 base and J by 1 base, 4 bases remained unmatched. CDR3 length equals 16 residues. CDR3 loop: CASSLVGAGGQETQYF. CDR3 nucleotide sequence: TGTGCCAGCAGCTTAGTAGGAGCGGGGGGCCAAGAGACCCAGTACTTC.